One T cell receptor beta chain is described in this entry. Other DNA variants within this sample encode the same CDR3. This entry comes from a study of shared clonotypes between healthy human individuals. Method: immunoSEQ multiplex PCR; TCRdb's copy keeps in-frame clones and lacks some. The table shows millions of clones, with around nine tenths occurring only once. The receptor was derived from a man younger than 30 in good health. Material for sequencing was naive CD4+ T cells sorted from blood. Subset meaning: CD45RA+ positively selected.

CDR3 amino acids: CASSLGAGGSYNEQFF. As DNA, the CDR3 is TGCGCCAGCAGCTTGGGAGCAGGGGGGTCCTACAATGAGCAGTTCTTC. The chain has TRBV5-1 and TRBJ2-1; D might be TRBD1 (7 bases). V lost 0 bases and J lost 1, with 11 bases in between. Germline V gives CDR1 SGHRS, CDR2 YFSETQ. The CDR3 extends over 16 amino acids.